A single sample is the source of the 14 T cell receptor beta chains below, sequenced in a study of cytomegalovirus exposure and HLA in healthy donors. Primers included in the PCR were 60 Vbeta and 13 Jbeta primers. Using immunoSEQ multiplex PCR, the repertoire was profiled, and TCRdb retains in-frame clones only, with some absent. Of 150,000 to 200,000 clones in the sample, approximately 79% were seen once. Input material: PBMCs. These receptors all come from a man in his forties in good health and CMV-seropositive.

The gene calls are TRBV5-4 and TRBJ1-4; 10 positions agree with TRBD1. V lost 4 bases and J lost 9; bases outside the gene matches: 12. Germline V gene lookup returns CDR1 SGHNT and CDR2 YYREEE (reference sequence). The CDR3 consists of 16 residues. The CDR3 sequence: CASSHSRDRGNQKLFF. DNA of the CDR3: TGTGCCAGCAGCCACAGCCGGGACAGGGGCAACCAAAAACTGTTTTTT.

V usage is TRBV6-1 and J usage is TRBJ1-3, with a tentative D call TRBD1 (6 bases). CDR1 MNHNS and CDR2 SASEGT come from the germline V gene. The CDR3 consists of 14 residues. Trimming cost V 10 bases and J 0 bases, with 13 bases left between them. CDR3 coding DNA: TGTGCCACCGGACAGCTGAGCTCTGGAAACACCATATATTTT. Its protein product is CATGQLSSGNTIYF.

The J gene is TRBJ2-2, the V gene TRBV7-3; TRBD1 aligns across 8 bases. V was clipped by 4 bases and J by 4 bases; unmatched bases: 5. The CDR3 is made up of 15 amino acids. Germline V lookup: CDR1 SGHTA, CDR2 FQGTGA. CDR3 loop: CASSSPTGGTGELFF. DNA for the CDR3: TGTGCCAGCAGCTCCCCCACAGGGGGCACCGGGGAGCTGTTTTTT.

The chain employs TRBV11-2 and TRBJ1-2; D possibly corresponds to TRBD1 (6 bases). This CDR3 is built from 13 residues. V was shortened by 8 bases and J by 4 bases, with 14 bases between the two germline ends. Per the germline V gene, CDR1 is SGHAT and CDR2 is FQNNGV. CDR3 nucleotides: TGTGCCAGCGGCCTGGCAGGGGCCTATGGCTACACCTTC. It translates to CASGLAGAYGYTF.

The J gene is TRBJ2-1, the V gene TRBV9, with 15 bases lining up with TRBD2. V trimming: 4 bases; J trimming: 8 bases; junction bases outside the gene matches: 13. There are 18 residues in the CDR3. The V gene's germline CDR1 is SGDLS and CDR2 YYNGEE. For the CDR3, the DNA is TGTGCCAGCAGCCCTAGACCTACCGGGACTAGCGGGAGGTATGAGCAGTTCTTC. It encodes CASSPRPTGTSGRYEQFF.

The chain couples TRBV7-9 to TRBJ2-7; 7 nucleotides match TRBD1. This CDR3 has 13 amino acids. Germline assignment: CDR1 SEHNR and CDR2 FQNEAQ (reference sequence). With V trimmed by 10 bases and J by 0 bases, 6 bases remained unmatched. Here the CDR3 DNA reads TGTGCCACCATGGGACAGAGCTCCTACGAGCAGTACTTC. It specifies CATMGQSSYEQYF.

This chain connects TRBV7-2 to TRBJ2-5; D perhaps matches TRBD1 (5 bases). The CDR3 sequence is 15 residues long. The germline V gene has CDR1 SGHTA and CDR2 FQGNSA. V gave up 0 bases and J gave up 5 bases, with 13 bases separating them. The CDR3 DNA reads as TGTGCCAGCAGCTTAGCGCTAGGGAAGGGGGAGACCCAGTACTTC. Translation gives CASSLALGKGETQYF.

This chain uses TRBV5-6 with TRBJ1-1; 7 bases fit TRBD1. In germline, CDR1 is SGHDT, CDR2 YYEEEE. This CDR3 has 15 amino acids. V gave up 2 bases and J gave up 3 bases; unmatched junction bases: 7. The CDR3, as DNA: TGTGCCAGCAGCTTCACAGGGGTTGGAGACACTGAAGCTTTCTTT. Residues: CASSFTGVGDTEAFF. Combining the CDR3 with reference TRBV5-6 and TRBJ1-1 gives the whole variable domain DAGVTQSPTHLIKTRGQQVTLRCSPKSGHDTVSWYQQALGQGPQFIFQYYEEEERQRGNFPDRFSGHQFPNYSSELNVNALLLGDSALYLCASSFTGVGDTEAFFGQGTRLTVV.

The chain has TRBV6-1 and TRBJ2-3; D may be TRBD1 (6 bases). The length of the CDR3 is 15 residues. V lost 0 bases and J lost 1, with 8 bases in between. Germline V gene data show CDR1 as MNHNS and CDR2 as SASEGT. The CDR3 region has the DNA TGTGCCAGCAGTGAAGCTGGGGGCCGCACAGATACGCAGTATTTT. Its protein is CASSEAGGRTDTQYF.

V and J are TRBV18 and TRBJ2-5; TRBD1 might be the D (6 bases). Germline-derived CDR1 and CDR2 are KGHSH and LQKENI. The CDR3 sequence is 15 residues long. Trimming stripped 1 base from V and 5 bases from J, with 14 bases between. CDR3 amino acids: CASSPLQGSTETQYF. CDR3 coding DNA: TGTGCCAGCTCACCACTCCAGGGGAGTACCGAGACCCAGTACTTC.

The V call is TRBV2, the J call TRBJ2-3, with 9 bases fitting TRBD1. The trim removed 2 bases at V and 8 bases at J, leaving 8 bases unmatched. Germline loops: CDR1 SNHLY, CDR2 FYNNEI. The CDR3 runs to 15 residues. The CDR3 is CASSEPGQGGFTQYF. The CDR3 DNA reads TGTGCCAGCAGTGAACCGGGACAGGGAGGGTTTACGCAGTATTTT. The full variable domain, rest sourced from reference TRBV2 and TRBJ2-3, is EPEVTQTPSHQVTQMGQEVILRCVPISNHLYFYWYRQILGQKVEFLVSFYNNEISEKSEIFDDQFSVERPDGSNFTLKIRSTKLEDSAMYFCASSEPGQGGFTQYFGPGTRLTVL.

The chain joins TRBV9 to TRBJ2-3; TRBD1 might be the D (6 bases). The CDR3 loop spans 17 amino acids. The ends were cut back, 0 bases at V and 2 bases at J, with 16 bases in the middle. Germline values: CDR1 SGDLS, CDR2 YYNGEE. The CDR3 DNA reads TGTGCCAGCAGCGTAGAAGGGAACCAGGGGACCACAGATACGCAGTATTTT. Protein: CASSVEGNQGTTDTQYF. Complete variable domain (other parts from reference TRBV9 and TRBJ2-3): DSGVTQTPKHLITATGQRVTLRCSPRSGDLSVYWYQQSLDQGLQFLIQYYNGEERAKGNILERFSAQQFPDLHSELNLSSLELGDSALYFCASSVEGNQGTTDTQYFGPGTRLTVL.

The V gene is TRBV4-2, the J gene TRBJ2-1; possible D gene TRBD2, 5 bases. Trimming removed 5 bases from V and 9 bases from J, with 17 bases in between. CDR3 length equals 14 residues. Germline V gene lookup returns CDR1 LGHNA and CDR2 YNFKEQ. The CDR3 region has the DNA TGTGCCAGCAGCTGGGAGCAGGCGGTTGGTGAGCAGTTCTTC. Translating gives CASSWEQAVGEQFF.

This clone was counted only a few times. For the CDR3, the DNA is TGCGCCAGCAGCCAGCACGGGGGTCGTGAAGCTTTCTTT. Its translation is CASSQHGGREAFF. The rearrangement links TRBV4-3 to TRBJ1-1; perhaps TRBD1 as D (5 bases). The CDR3 runs 13 residues. CDR1 and CDR2 from the germline V gene are LGHNA and YSLEER. The V end lost 3 bases, the J end lost 7 bases, and 12 bases lay between the germline ends.